Below, one T cell receptor beta chain is given with its context. Trimming at V came to 3 bases and at J to 8 bases, leaving 14 bases not matched to a gene. Germline values: CDR1 KGHSH, CDR2 LQKENI. CDR3 length equals 16 residues. Method: immunoSEQ multiplex PCR; TCRdb's copy keeps in-frame clones and lacks some. This sample carries about 74,000 clones, roughly four fifths of them seen once, and the ten largest clones take more than 6%. These data come from a study of OX40 agonist ivuxolimab in advanced cancers. Study at large: Head and neck, renal cell, melanoma or hepatocellular carcinoma were the cancers that dose-escalation patients had. Two patients with cutaneous melanoma and one with hepatocellular carcinoma, three in total, showed partial responses.

V is TRBV18 and J is TRBJ1-2, with 8 positions matching TRBD1. The receptor comes from an adult with an advanced solid tumor such as melanoma, head and neck, liver or kidney cancer. This specimen was CD4+ or CD8+ T cells sorted from blood, taken in a trial of the OX40 agonist ivuxolimab. The CDR3 sequence: CASSPSPGQGWKGYTF. The CDR3 nucleotides read TGTGCCAGCTCACCTTCTCCAGGACAGGGTTGGAAGGGCTACACCTTC.